The 10 T cell receptor beta chains below all came from one sample that was sequenced in a study of technical replicates of blood from a handful of donors. Some clones are missing from TCRdb's copy, which holds only in-frame ones; the method was immunoSEQ multiplex PCR. This sample yields under 75,000 clones, of which 90% to 95% are seen a single time; over 0.35% belongs to the top ten. The sample consisted of T cells isolated from PBMCs. These receptor sequences come from a human donor in good health.

J is TRBJ2-2 and V is TRBV7-3; no clear D gene. The ends were cut back, 3 bases at V and 2 bases at J, with 10 bases in the middle. The CDR3 extends over 15 amino acids. Germline V gene sequence: CDR1 SGHTA, CDR2 FQGTGA. This CDR3 reads CASSLMGANTGELFF. The CDR3 DNA reads TGTGCCAGCAGCTTGATGGGCGCTAACACCGGGGAGCTGTTTTTT. Supplemented by reference TRBV7-3 and TRBJ2-2, the full variable domain reads GAGVSQTPSNKVTEKGKYVELRCDPISGHTALYWYRQSLGQGPEFLIYFQGTGAADDSGLPNDRFFAVRPEGSVSTLKIQRTERGDSAVYLCASSLMGANTGELFFGEGSRLTVL.

The chain employs TRBV5-4 and TRBJ1-1; 7 bases are shared with TRBD1. Germline lookup yields CDR1 SGHNT and CDR2 YYREEE (reference sequence). The V segment lost 4 bases and the J segment 3 bases; nucleotides outside the gene matches: 9. The CDR3 consists of 15 residues. This CDR3 is CASSRGQGEYTEAFF. The CDR3 bases are TGTGCCAGCAGCCGTGGTCAGGGGGAGTACACTGAAGCTTTCTTT.

The V and J genes are TRBV6-1 and TRBJ1-1, with 7 bases matching TRBD1. The CDR3 totals 15 residues. The V gene's germline CDR1 is MNHNS and CDR2 SASEGT. Unmatched junction bases numbered 7, after V lost 2 bases and J lost 4 bases. The CDR3 loop is CASSETGVGITEAFF. Here the CDR3 DNA reads TGTGCCAGCAGTGAAACAGGGGTGGGAATCACTGAAGCTTTCTTT.

The gene calls are TRBV5-8 and TRBJ2-7, with a tentative D call TRBD1 (5 bases). There are 14 residues in the CDR3. Deletions cut 0 bases from V and 4 bases from J, with 11 bases between. CDR1 is SGHTS, CDR2 YDEGEE, per germline. CDR3 amino acids: CASSLVAGLYEQYF. CDR3 sequence (DNA): TGTGCCAGCAGCTTGGTCGCAGGGCTATACGAGCAGTACTTC.

The V call is TRBV15, the J call TRBJ2-1; 8 bases are a match to TRBD2. After removal of 3 bases from V and 2 bases from J, the junction contained 6 bases not matched to a gene. The germline CDR1 and CDR2 sequences are LNHNV and YYDKDF (reference sequence). The CDR3 has 16 residues. The CDR3 region has the DNA TGTGCCACCAGCAGGGGGGGACTAGAGGCCTACAATGAGCAGTTCTTC. Amino acid sequence: CATSRGGLEAYNEQFF.

This clone appeared a single time. The chain employs TRBV6-5 and TRBJ2-1; 8 nucleotides agree with TRBD2. The J segment lost 0 bases and the V segment lost 7 bases, leaving 5 bases of the junction unmatched. Germline CDR1 and CDR2: MNHEY and SVGAGI. This CDR3 comprises 15 residues. The chain's CDR3 is CASTRGTSSYNEQFF. In nucleotides, the CDR3 is TGTGCCAGCACCCGAGGGACTAGCTCCTACAATGAGCAGTTCTTC.

The V and J genes are TRBV20-1 and TRBJ2-1; D is ambiguous. Germline V CDR1 and CDR2: DFQATT, SNEGSKA (reference sequence). With 0 bases removed from V and 6 bases from J, the gap between germline ends came to 3 bases. This CDR3 is 11 amino acids long. This CDR3 is CSARDRNEQFF. In DNA form, the CDR3 reads TGCAGTGCTAGAGATCGCAATGAGCAGTTCTTC.

This clone was found once. J is TRBJ2-7 and V is TRBV28, with TRBD2 matching 8 bases. The CDR3 contains 18 residues. Germline V lookup: CDR1 MDHEN, CDR2 SYDVKM. V gave up 2 bases and J gave up 2 bases; unmatched junction bases: 14. The CDR3 is CASSLSGGAGALTYEQYF. As DNA, the CDR3 is TGTGCCAGCAGTTTAAGTGGGGGAGCGGGAGCCCTAACCTACGAGCAGTACTTC.

The chain employs TRBV5-1 and TRBJ1-5, with 7 nucleotides matching TRBD1. The CDR3 consists of 14 residues. V lost 0 bases, J lost 8 bases, and 5 bases stayed unmatched. Germline loops: CDR1 SGHRS, CDR2 YFSETQ. CDR3: CASSLGTGREPQHF. CDR3 coding DNA: TGCGCCAGCAGCTTGGGGACAGGTCGGGAGCCCCAGCATTTT.

The chain uses TRBV2 and TRBJ2-7; 7 bases match TRBD2. The CDR3 spans 14 residues. In germline, CDR1 is SNHLY, CDR2 FYNNEI. The J segment lost 8 bases and the V segment lost 1 base, leaving 8 bases of the junction unmatched. The CDR3 here is CASSEGYGTTKQYF. As DNA, the CDR3 is TGTGCCAGCAGTGAAGGATATGGGACTACGAAGCAGTACTTC.